The rows below give T cell receptor beta chains drawn from one sample of a study of blood T cell repertoires in COVID-19. TCRdb keeps only in-frame clones here, not all; method: immunoSEQ multiplex PCR. In the table there are over 150,000 clones, around 87% of which are singletons. The sequenced sample was peripheral blood. Every receptor here comes from a woman older than 75 with COVID-19, enrolled during active disease. CDR3s include the opening cysteine and the closing phenylalanine or tryptophan. The D gene is left open where the match is weak. Clone size is given for some rows only: seen once, a few or many times, or a class if the clone is expanded.

j_call | clone_size | d_call | v_call | cdr3_aa | cdr3_nt
TRBJ1-5 | once | - | TRBV7-2 | CASSPAPPGQPQHF | TGTGCCAGCAGTCCGGCGCCTCCGGGACAGCCCCAGCATTTT
TRBJ2-7 | once | - | TRBV7-9 | CASSLALRGGYSYEQYF | TGTGCCAGCAGCTTAGCGCTGAGGGGGGGCTACTCCTACGAGCAGTACTTC
TRBJ1-5 | - | - | TRBV6-2/TRBV6-3 | CASSYEGGSNQPQHF | TGTGCCAGCAGTTACGAGGGCGGCAGCAATCAGCCCCAGCATTTT
TRBJ1-1 | - | - | TRBV25-1 | CASSAGTSSEAFF | TGTGCCAGCAGTGCAGGGACATCTTCTGAAGCTTTCTTT
TRBJ2-7 | few | TRBD2 | TRBV9 | CASRGTSGRPYEQYF | TGTGCCAGCAGGGGGACTAGCGGGAGGCCCTACGAGCAGTACTTC
TRBJ2-2 | - | - | TRBV9 | CASSAPFWGGGSWAANTGELFF | TGTGCCAGCAGCGCTCCTTTCTGGGGTGGGGGGTCTTGGGCCGCGAACACCGGGGAGCTGTTTTTT
TRBJ1-5 | - | - | TRBV5-1 | CASSLGGLQGNQPQHF | TGCGCCAGCAGCTTGGGGGGTCTTCAGGGGAATCAGCCCCAGCATTTT
TRBJ2-1 | - | - | TRBV19 | CASSHRGSYNEQFF | TGTGCCAGTAGCCATAGGGGGTCCTACAATGAGCAGTTCTTC
TRBJ2-5 | - | - | TRBV6-5 | CASSYTGTKIQETQYF | TGTGCCAGCAGTTATACAGGGACCAAGATCCAAGAGACCCAGTACTTC
TRBJ2-7 | once | TRBD1 | TRBV13 | CASSFPRQGAYEQYF | TGTGCCAGCAGCTTCCCTCGACAGGGGGCCTACGAGCAGTACTTC
TRBJ2-1 | - | TRBD2 | TRBV9 | CASSLRLAGGVKENEQFF | TGTGCCAGCAGCCTCCGACTAGCGGGAGGGGTAAAGGAAAATGAGCAGTTCTTC
TRBJ1-1 | - | - | TRBV28 | CATLDVGGEAFF | TGTGCCACCCTAGATGTGGGTGGGGAAGCTTTCTTT
TRBJ2-7 | few | - | TRBV7-2 | CASSLGGGKYYEQYF | TGTGCCAGCAGCTTAGGGGGCGGGAAATACTACGAGCAGTACTTC
TRBJ1-2 | once | TRBD1 | TRBV7-3 | CASSRNPGQGLRGYTF | TGTGCCAGCAGCAGAAATCCGGGACAGGGGTTACGGGGCTACACCTTC
TRBJ2-3 | - | - | TRBV19 | CASSIGFRDTQYF | TGTGCCAGTAGTATTGGGTTCAGGGATACGCAGTATTTT
TRBJ2-5 | - | - | TRBV24-1 | CATSDPQGGRETQYF | TGTGCCACCAGTGATCCTCAGGGGGGAAGAGAGACCCAGTACTTC
TRBJ2-7 | - | TRBD1 | TRBV7-2 | CASSSGQALVGYEQYF | TGTGCCAGCAGCTCAGGACAGGCCTTGGTTGGCTACGAGCAGTACTTC
TRBJ2-3 | - | - | TRBV19 | CASSSLGPTDTQYF | TGTGCCAGTAGTTCTCTGGGCCCCACAGATACGCAGTATTTT
TRBJ2-7 | - | TRBD1 | TRBV7-8 | CASSKNVGGQGARGAYEQYF | TGTGCCAGCAGCAAAAACGTAGGGGGACAGGGGGCCCGGGGGGCCTACGAGCAGTACTTC
TRBJ1-2 | - | - | TRBV24-1 | CATSDLQAGAYGYTF | TGTGCCACCAGTGATTTGCAGGCAGGGGCCTATGGCTACACCTTC
TRBJ1-6 | - | TRBD1 | TRBV18 | CASSLMTGQNNSPLHF | TGTGCCAGCTCCCTCATGACGGGACAGAATAATTCACCCCTCCACTTT
TRBJ1-4 | once | TRBD1 | TRBV7-2 | CASSGPGQGVIGGKLFF | TGTGCCAGCAGCGGGCCGGGACAGGGTGTGATTGGGGGGAAACTGTTTTTT
TRBJ1-4 | - | TRBD1 | TRBV6-6 | CASRGQGGEKLFF | TGTGCCAGCAGGGGACAGGGTGGGGAAAAACTGTTTTTT
TRBJ1-1 | - | - | TRBV5-6 | CASSRRVTNTEAFF | TGTGCCAGCAGCCGGAGGGTGACGAACACTGAAGCTTTCTTT
TRBJ2-7 | - | - | TRBV7-3 | CASSLSGGGYYEQYF | TGTGCCAGCAGCTTAAGTGGGGGCGGCTACTACGAGCAGTACTTC
TRBJ1-5 | - | - | TRBV19 | CASRTALNSNQPQHF | TGTGCCAGTAGGACAGCTCTTAATAGCAATCAGCCCCAGCATTTT
TRBJ1-4 | - | TRBD1 | TRBV6-5 | CASRTGATGAKLFF | TGTGCCAGCAGAACCGGGGCGACAGGGGCGAAACTGTTTTTT
TRBJ1-1 | - | - | TRBV14 | CASSPLKHVDTEAFF | TGTGCCAGCAGCCCTCTCAAACATGTGGACACTGAAGCTTTCTTT
TRBJ2-5 | - | - | TRBV6-2/TRBV6-3 | CASSPHLTDQETQYF | TGTGCCAGCAGCCCCCACCTGACAGACCAAGAGACCCAGTACTTC
TRBJ2-5 | once | TRBD2 | TRBV28 | CASSSDTRLAGGVQETQYF | TGTGCCAGCAGTTCTGACACACGACTAGCGGGAGGAGTTCAAGAGACCCAGTACTTC
TRBJ2-7 | - | - | TRBV7-2 | CASSLTTGASYEQYF | TGTGCCAGCAGCTTAACGACGGGAGCCTCCTACGAGCAGTACTTC
TRBJ1-2 | - | - | TRBV5-1 | CASSAGHTNYGYTF | TGCGCCAGCAGCGCGGGGCATACTAACTATGGCTACACCTTC
TRBJ2-7 | once | - | TRBV4-3 | CASSQQLDSSYEQYF | TGCGCCAGCAGCCAGCAATTGGACAGCTCCTACGAGCAGTACTTC
TRBJ1-2 | - | - | TRBV12-3/TRBV12-4 | CASSLQSNYGYTF | TGTGCCAGCAGTTTGCAGTCTAACTATGGCTACACCTTC
TRBJ1-5 | - | TRBD1 | TRBV19 | CATHTGQGGIPQHF | TGTGCCACCCACACCGGACAGGGGGGCATACCCCAGCATTTT
TRBJ1-4 | - | - | TRBV20-1 | CSARAVEKLFF | TGCAGTGCTAGAGCGGTTGAAAAACTGTTTTTT
TRBJ2-2 | - | - | TRBV6-5 | CASISENTGELFF | TGTGCCAGCATATCAGAAAACACCGGGGAGCTGTTTTTT
TRBJ1-3 | - | TRBD1 | TRBV5-5 | CASSNTGASSGNTIYF | TGTGCCAGCAGCAATACAGGGGCTAGCTCTGGAAACACCATATATTTT
TRBJ1-3 | - | TRBD1 | TRBV3-1/TRBV3-2 | CASSQGLAGGGNTIYF | TGTGCCAGCAGCCAAGGGCTAGCAGGGGGAGGAAACACCATATATTTT
TRBJ1-5 | - | - | TRBV27 | CASSLDYRAGQPQHF | TGTGCCAGCAGTTTAGACTACAGGGCGGGTCAGCCCCAGCATTTT
TRBJ2-3 | - | - | TRBV28 | CASRTGFQDTQYF | TGTGCCAGCAGAACAGGGTTCCAAGATACGCAGTATTTT
TRBJ2-1 | - | TRBD2 | TRBV4-2 | CASSQEGDGRASYEQFF | TGTGCCAGCAGCCAAGAGGGCGACGGGAGGGCCAGCTATGAGCAGTTCTTC
TRBJ2-5 | - | TRBD1 | TRBV2 | CASGTGFKETQYF | TGTGCCAGCGGGACAGGGTTTAAGGAGACCCAGTACTTC
TRBJ2-1 | - | TRBD2 | TRBV6-4 | CASSLAGGEQFF | TGTGCCAGCAGCCTAGCGGGAGGTGAGCAGTTCTTC
TRBJ2-3 | - | - | TRBV5-1 | CASSLPPGEQYF | TGCGCCAGCAGCTTGCCTCCGGGGGAGCAGTATTTT
TRBJ2-4 | - | TRBD1 | TRBV28 | CASSFRAGGWRYF | TGTGCCAGCAGTTTTCGTGCAGGGGGCTGGCGGTACTTC
TRBJ2-7 | - | TRBD1 | TRBV28 | CASSLFGQGSYEQYF | TGTGCCAGCAGTTTATTCGGACAGGGATCCTACGAGCAGTACTTC
TRBJ2-1 | - | TRBD2 | TRBV9 | CASSPGLAVTYNEQFF | TGTGCCAGCAGCCCGGGACTAGCGGTCACCTACAATGAGCAGTTCTTC
TRBJ2-7 | - | TRBD2 | TRBV28 | CASRPGLAGYEQYF | TGTGCCAGCAGACCGGGACTAGCGGGATACGAGCAGTACTTC
TRBJ1-2 | - | - | TRBV18 | CASLQFRDTGYGYTF | TGTGCCAGCTTGCAATTCCGGGACACCGGCTATGGCTACACCTTC
TRBJ2-2 | few | TRBD1 | TRBV5-6 | CASSLGDRATGELFF | TGTGCCAGCAGCTTGGGGGACAGGGCCACCGGGGAGCTGTTTTTT
TRBJ2-5 | - | TRBD1 | TRBV29-1 | CSVLQGAKTQYF | TGCAGCGTGTTACAGGGGGCTAAGACCCAGTACTTC
TRBJ2-1 | - | TRBD1 | TRBV5-1 | CASSRSTGDEQFF | TGCGCCAGCAGTAGGAGCACAGGGGATGAGCAGTTCTTC
TRBJ2-1 | - | TRBD1 | TRBV9 | CASSDRDRGGNEQFF | TGTGCCAGCAGCGACCGGGACAGGGGTGGTAATGAGCAGTTCTTC
TRBJ1-4 | - | - | TRBV7-2 | CASSRTATNEKLFF | TGTGCCAGCAGCCGGACAGCAACTAATGAAAAACTGTTTTTT